This entry lists 25 T cell receptor beta chains sequenced from one sample in a study of shared clonotypes between healthy human individuals. Naive-designated CD8 cells lacked CD45RO, were positively enriched for CCR7, and omitted terminally differentiated effector memory CD45RA+ cells. Sequencing was performed with immunoSEQ multiplex PCR; in TCRdb, only in-frame clones are kept and a portion is missing. The repertoire has about 700,000 clones, 90% to 95% of them found once; the top ten carry 24%. The sequencing input was naive CD8+ T cells sorted from blood. The receptors stem from a young man in good health.

The chain carries TRBV28 and TRBJ1-5, with 9 nucleotides matching TRBD1. V lost 6 bases, J lost 7 bases, and 13 bases stayed unmatched. This CDR3 is 16 amino acids long. Germline CDR1 MDHEN, CDR2 SYDVKM. In DNA, the CDR3 is TGTGCCAGCAGCCCCGCAGGGGACAGGGAGGACCAGCCCCAGCATTTT. Translation: CASSPAGDREDQPQHF.

The chain carries TRBV15 and TRBJ2-7, with D perhaps being TRBD1 or TRBD2 (5 bases each). In germline, CDR1 is LNHNV, CDR2 YYDKDF (reference sequence). Trimming took off 2 bases at V and 4 bases at J, with 12 bases between the two ends. The CDR3 is 14 amino acids. This chain's CDR3 is CATSRTGTYYEQYF. The CDR3 nucleotides read TGTGCCACCAGCAGAACCGGGACCTATTACGAGCAGTACTTC.

This chain links TRBV5-5 with TRBJ2-3; the D gene is possibly TRBD1 (6 bases). The CDR3 runs to 14 residues. Trimming shortened V by 1 base and J by 2 bases, and 8 bases separated the two germline ends. Germline CDR1 and CDR2: SGHKS and YYEKEE (reference sequence). The CDR3 DNA reads as TGTGCCAGCAGCTTGCGACAGGTCACAGATACGCAGTATTTT. Encoded protein: CASSLRQVTDTQYF.

V usage is TRBV7-9 and J usage is TRBJ2-3; D unclear. CDR1 and CDR2 from the germline V gene are SEHNR and FQNEAQ (reference sequence). CDR3 size: 14 residues. V shed 2 bases and J shed 6 bases, with 12 bases lying between them. Written as DNA, the CDR3 is TGTGCCAGCAGCTTACCAGTTGCTTGGGATACGCAGTATTTT. The encoded protein is CASSLPVAWDTQYF.

V is TRBV27 and J is TRBJ2-7, with D maybe TRBD2 (5 bases). CDR1 and CDR2 (germline): MNHEY, SMNVEV (reference sequence). CDR3 length equals 15 residues. Trimming stripped 3 bases from V and 1 base from J, with 13 bases between. The CDR3, as DNA: TGTGCCAGCAGTTTCACCCGGACTCAATCCTACGAGCAGTACTTC. This codes for CASSFTRTQSYEQYF.

This clone was seen a single time. Other DNA sequences in this sample translate to the same CDR3. V usage is TRBV7-9 and J usage is TRBJ2-3, with D unresolved. V was cut by 1 base and J by 0 bases, with 2 bases left in between. CDR3 length: 13 amino acids. CDR1 and CDR2 (germline): SEHNR, FQNEAQ (reference sequence). CDR3 sequence reads: CASSLESTDTQYF. The CDR3 DNA reads TGTGCCAGCAGCTTAGAGAGCACAGATACGCAGTATTTT.

This clone has more than one count but fewer than ten. The V call is TRBV30, the J call TRBJ2-3; 8 bases line up with TRBD1. This CDR3 is built from 15 residues. Germline lookup yields CDR1 GTSNPN and CDR2 SVGIG (reference sequence). V lost 0 bases, J lost 4 bases, and 6 bases stayed unmatched. CDR3 sequence: CAWSVGRGRADTQYF. The CDR3 DNA is TGTGCCTGGAGTGTAGGCAGGGGGCGGGCAGATACGCAGTATTTT.

The rearrangement links TRBV21-1 to TRBJ2-7; the listed D gene, TRBD2, was not tested against the DNA. TRBV21-1 is a listed pseudogene. This CDR3 is 15 amino acids long. In DNA, the CDR3 is TGTGCCAGCAGCACTCTAAGGGAGGGAGACTACGAGCAGTACTTC. The encoded protein is CASSTLREGDYEQYF.

The rearrangement uses TRBV15 and TRBJ2-5; D not certain. CDR3 length: 15 residues. CDR1 is LNHNV, CDR2 YYDKDF, per germline (reference sequence). Trimming stripped 0 bases from V and 2 bases from J, with 10 bases between. The CDR3 DNA follows: TGTGCCACCAGCAGAGATTCGTACGAACAAGAGACCCAGTACTTC. Amino acids: CATSRDSYEQETQYF.

The chain uses TRBV7-9 and TRBJ2-1, with D unclear. Between the trimmed V and J ends, which lost 0 bases and 5 bases, there was a span of 5 bases. Germline V CDR1 and CDR2: SEHNR, FQNEAQ (reference sequence). CDR3 length: 13 residues. The DNA for the CDR3 is TGTGCCAGCAGCTTAGCACGAAACAATGAGCAGTTCTTC. Its translation: CASSLARNNEQFF.

V is TRBV4-1 and J is TRBJ2-2; D unresolved. The germline gives CDR1 MGHRA, CDR2 YSYEKL. The CDR3 consists of 15 residues. The ends were cut back, 4 bases at V and 0 bases at J, with 9 bases in the middle. CDR3 amino acids: CASSLGQTNTGELFF. In nucleotides, the CDR3 is TGCGCCAGCAGCCTCGGGCAGACGAACACCGGGGAGCTGTTTTTT.

The gene calls are TRBV9 and TRBJ2-1; D is possibly TRBD2 (6 bases). In germline, CDR1 is SGDLS, CDR2 YYNGEE. V lost 3 bases and J lost 9, with 13 bases in between. The CDR3 spans 13 residues. CDR3 coding DNA: TGTGCCAGCAGCGCCGGGAGTTATGGTGAGCAGTTCTTC. It is translated as CASSAGSYGEQFF.

The chain links TRBV2 to TRBJ2-2; D is uncertain. The CDR3 contains 12 residues. Per the germline V gene, CDR1 is SNHLY and CDR2 is FYNNEI. The V gene lost 10 bases and the J gene lost 3 bases, with 9 bases spanning the gap. CDR3 sequence (DNA): TGTGCCACCACGGGCGACACCGGGGAGCTGTTTTTT. It codes for CATTGDTGELFF.

The genes are TRBV5-1 and TRBJ2-7; 8 bases fit TRBD2. The CDR3 is 13 amino acids. With V trimmed by 2 bases and J by 5 bases, 3 bases remained unmatched. Germline-derived CDR1 and CDR2 are SGHRS and YFSETQ. The CDR3 protein is CASSFGGADEQYF. The CDR3 region has the DNA TGCGCCAGCAGCTTCGGGGGGGCAGACGAGCAGTACTTC.

The rearrangement links TRBV9 to TRBJ2-1, with 8 bases matching TRBD1. Trimming took 0 bases from V and 5 from J; bases not matched to a gene: 7. This CDR3 spans 16 amino acids. The germline V gene encodes CDR1 SGDLS and CDR2 YYNGEE. CDR3 residues: CASSVETGVVNNEQFF. CDR3 sequence (DNA): TGTGCCAGCAGCGTAGAGACAGGGGTGGTGAACAATGAGCAGTTCTTC.

This sequence joins TRBV27 and TRBJ2-7; 7 bases agree with TRBD2. Germline V gives CDR1 MNHEY, CDR2 SMNVEV (reference sequence). The CDR3 contains 13 residues. J gave up 4 bases and V 9 bases, and 9 bases lay outside the gene matches. The CDR3 nucleotides read TGTGCCAGTCGGACTACTAGCGCTTACGAGCAGTACTTC. Its protein product is CASRTTSAYEQYF.

This chain uses TRBV6-5 with TRBJ2-5; D is unclear. The tail of the sequence fits TRBJ2-7 better, so the J call may be wrong. The CDR3 length is 13 residues. The germline V gene has CDR1 MNHEY and CDR2 SVGAGI. The chain's CDR3 is CASSYDQFYEQYF. The CDR3 DNA is TGTGCCAGCAGTTACGATCAGTTCTACGAGCAGTACTTC.

This clone came up a few times. The genes are TRBV7-9 and TRBJ2-7; 9 bases line up with TRBD2. Germline CDR1 is SEHNR and CDR2 is FQNEAQ (reference sequence). Losses at the gene ends were 6 bases for V and 5 bases for J; bases not matched to a gene: 5. CDR3 length equals 13 residues. The CDR3 is CASRNSGSHEQYF. In DNA, the CDR3 is TGTGCCAGCAGAAATAGCGGGAGTCACGAGCAGTACTTC.

V usage is TRBV7-9 and J usage is TRBJ2-1; tentatively, D is TRBD1 or TRBD2 (5 bases each). This CDR3 contains 15 residues. V shed 2 bases and J shed 8 bases, with 16 bases lying between them. Germline loops: CDR1 SEHNR, CDR2 FQNEAQ (reference sequence). CDR3 sequence (DNA): TGTGCCAGCAGCTTAAAGGATACCATGGGGGATGAGCAGTTCTTC. This codes for CASSLKDTMGDEQFF.

In DNA form, the CDR3 reads TGTGCCAGCAGCGGAAGGACGGGTGGCTACGAGCAGTACTTC. This sequence encodes CASSGRTGGYEQYF. The chain joins TRBV9 to TRBJ2-7, with D unclear. This CDR3 has 14 amino acids. V was pared by 3 bases and J by 3 bases, with 13 bases between. Per germline, CDR1 SGDLS and CDR2 YYNGEE. Full variable domain (outside the CDR3, taken from reference TRBV9 and TRBJ2-7): DSGVTQTPKHLITATGQRVTLRCSPRSGDLSVYWYQQSLDQGLQFLIQYYNGEERAKGNILERFSAQQFPDLHSELNLSSLELGDSALYFCASSGRTGGYEQYFGPGTRLTVT.

The CDR3 bases are TGCAGTGTTTTACTGGGGTTGGAGCAGTTCTTC. Translated, it gives CSVLLGLEQFF. This chain links TRBV20-1 with TRBJ2-1; D is uncertain. The V end was cut by 7 bases, the J end by 10 bases, with 14 bases between. Germline-derived CDR1 and CDR2 are DFQATT and SNEGSKA (reference sequence). There are 11 residues in the CDR3.

This sequence joins TRBV6-4 and TRBJ2-3; D is uncertain. CDR3 length: 13 residues. V lost 2 bases and J lost 6, with 9 bases in between. Germline CDR1 reads MRHNA; CDR2 reads SNTAGT. CDR3 DNA sequence: TGTGCCAGCAGTGACGGCTTCGCGGATACGCAGTATTTT. Translation gives CASSDGFADTQYF.

This chain joins TRBV27 and TRBJ2-1; no definite D call. Trimming took 4 bases from V and 4 from J, leaving 2 bases between them. The length of the CDR3 is 11 residues. CDR1 is MNHEY, CDR2 SMNVEV, per germline (reference sequence). CDR3 DNA: TGTGCCAGCAGTTGGTACAATGAGCAGTTCTTC. The encoded protein is CASSWYNEQFF.

V gene TRBV2 combines with J gene TRBJ2-7; unclear D gene. The CDR3 totals 15 residues. The V and J ends lost 2 bases and 0 bases respectively, with 11 bases between them. Looked up from germline, CDR1 is SNHLY and CDR2 is FYNNEI. The CDR3 here is CASSESPGSSYEQYF. The CDR3 bases are TGTGCCAGCAGTGAATCTCCAGGAAGCTCCTACGAGCAGTACTTC.

The chain carries TRBV11-1 and TRBJ2-1; 7 positions match TRBD2. The CDR3 runs 15 residues. CDR1 and CDR2 (germline): SGHAT, FQDESV (reference sequence). Trimming removed 2 bases from V and 5 bases from J; junction bases left unmatched: 6. This chain's CDR3 is CASSLYLAGNNEQFF. The CDR3 region has the DNA TGTGCCAGCAGCTTATACTTAGCGGGTAACAATGAGCAGTTCTTC.